The present entry profiles one TCR beta chain with its context. This sample is part of a study of blood T cell repertoires in COVID-19. The repertoire was sequenced with immunoSEQ multiplex PCR; TCRdb's copy has only in-frame clones and lacks some. This repertoire shows about 210,000 clones, 82% found once; its top ten account for around 12%. The V end was cut by 11 bases, the J end by 9 bases, with 16 bases between. The CDR3 consists of 12 residues. Germline assignment: CDR1 LGHDT and CDR2 YNNKEL (reference sequence). This chain connects TRBV3-1 (or the pseudogene TRBV3-2) to TRBJ2-2, with D maybe TRBD2 (6 bases). This receptor was obtained from a woman aged 40 to 50 with acute or convalescent COVID-19. The specimen sequenced was peripheral blood. The CDR3, as DNA: TGTGCCGCAGAAGCCGCGGGGAGGGAGCTGTTTTTT. Translated, it gives CAAEAAGRELFF.